The clone carrying this T cell receptor beta chain was seen more than once but under ten times. The target antigen is unknown. This sample was taken from a study of T cells in Graves' hyperthyroidism and ophthalmopathy. Study-wide findings and caveats: Patients with ophthalmopathy were separated from those with stable hyperthyroidism by a 13 V-J model.

Trimming removed 2 bases at V and 7 bases at J, with 15 bases between. This CDR3 is built from 14 residues. Germline loops: CDR1 SGHTA, CDR2 FQGNSA. Authors of the study amplified TCR beta CDR3 regions from RNA transcripts. HTBI primers were used for first-round RT-PCR of the TCR CDR3. MiXCR, run by TCRdb on the multiplex PCR reads, gives a single entry per CDR3 protein. This sample has a few hundred thousand distinct CDR3 sequences, with approximately 44% found just once. Hyperthyroidism of Graves' type that showed no ophthalmopathy progression within 18 months was stable. The receptor was derived from a woman between 18 and 30 years old with Graves' hyperthyroidism. V and J are TRBV7-2 and TRBJ2-7; no clear D. Sequencing was performed on peripheral blood or thyroid tissue (not recorded which). DNA for the CDR3: TGTGCCAGCAGCTTAAACCCCATAGGGCAGGAGCAGTACTTC. Encoded protein: CASSLNPIGQEQYF.